What follows describes a single T cell receptor beta chain. The target antigen is unknown. As for treatment: around 19 received Ad26.COV2.S at low or high dose, single or two shots; about 5 received placebo; per-sample allocation not given. Samples were taken on day 63 after the first vaccine or placebo injection. An 18-55-year-old adult in Boston served as donor. This vaccine is an Ad26 vector that expresses the Wuhan-strain SARS-CoV-2 spike. Assay used: immunoSEQ multiplex PCR; TCRdb lists only in-frame clones, some missing. The table includes a few hundred thousand clones, 83% detected once. The data are from a study of Ad26.COV2.S vaccination and SARS-CoV-2 variants. Findings of the study overall: Possibly, TCR breadth and depth analyses underestimated total T cell responses. Following vaccination, spike-specific CD8+ and CD4+ T cell responses reportedly exhibited substantial breadth.

The V end was cut by 0 bases, the J end by 6 bases, with 15 bases between. The CDR3 is 16 amino acids. From germline, CDR1 is SGDLS and CDR2 YYNGEE. The specimen comprised peripheral blood, sampled in a trial of Ad26.COV2.S vaccine versus placebo. The rearrangement joins TRBV9 to TRBJ2-2, with a tentative D call TRBD1 (5 bases). The sequence was collected from a person between 18 and 65 years old who received the Ad26.COV2.S COVID-19 vaccine or a placebo. The CDR3 sequence is CASSVVGRATAGELFF. As DNA, the CDR3 is TGTGCCAGCAGCGTAGTGGGCAGGGCGACGGCCGGGGAGCTGTTTTTT. Looking up the rest from reference TRBV9 and TRBJ2-2 gives the full variable domain: DSGVTQTPKHLITATGQRVTLRCSPRSGDLSVYWYQQSLDQGLQFLIQYYNGEERAKGNILERFSAQQFPDLHSELNLSSLELGDSALYFCASSVVGRATAGELFFGEGSRLTVL.